The 25 T cell receptor beta chains listed next were all sequenced from one sample in a study of CD4 T cells in relation to SARS-CoV-2 and coronaviruses. Their cognate antigens are unknown. The assay was immunoSEQ multiplex PCR, and TCRdb's table has in-frame clones only and misses some. The data hold tens of thousands of clones, with around 68% observed a single time. Unexposed donor CD4+ T cells date from about 2010-2019, before the COVID-19 pandemic. After roughly ten days of culture, CD4+ T cells were isolated. Sequencing was carried out using CD4+ T cells from PBMCs, cultured in vitro. The receptors come from a human donor in good health.

The V and J genes are TRBV9 and TRBJ2-2; D remains ambiguous. Germline V CDR1 and CDR2: SGDLS, YYNGEE. Trimming took 2 bases from V and 2 from J, leaving 7 bases between them. The CDR3 spans 14 residues. CDR3 amino acids: CASSVGPNTGELFF. CDR3 sequence (DNA): TGTGCCAGCAGCGTTGGCCCAAACACCGGGGAGCTGTTTTTT. Full variable domain (missing parts from reference TRBV9 and TRBJ2-2): DSGVTQTPKHLITATGQRVTLRCSPRSGDLSVYWYQQSLDQGLQFLIQYYNGEERAKGNILERFSAQQFPDLHSELNLSSLELGDSALYFCASSVGPNTGELFFGEGSRLTVL.

The chain uses TRBV5-1 and TRBJ2-5; D is perhaps TRBD1 (6 bases). V was clipped by 0 bases and J by 3 bases, with 9 bases between them. Germline-derived CDR1 and CDR2 are SGHRS and YFSETQ. There are 14 residues in the CDR3. The CDR3 region is CASSLGPGEETQYF. CDR3 DNA sequence: TGCGCCAGCAGCTTGGGGCCAGGGGAAGAGACCCAGTACTTC. Filled out from reference TRBV5-1 and TRBJ2-5, the complete variable domain reads KAGVTQTPRYLIKTRGQQVTLSCSPISGHRSVSWYQQTPGQGLQFLFEYFSETQRNKGNFPGRFSGRQFSNSRSEMNVSTLELGDSALYLCASSLGPGEETQYFGPGTRLLVL.

This chain links TRBV4-1 with TRBJ2-7; perhaps TRBD2 as D (5 bases). Trimming took off 0 bases at V and 3 bases at J, with 12 bases between the two ends. The CDR3 covers 15 residues. Germline V lookup: CDR1 MGHRA, CDR2 YSYEKL. CDR3 DNA: TGCGCCAGCAGCCAAGATAGTAGAGGGAGCTACGAGCAGTACTTC. Translated: CASSQDSRGSYEQYF.

This chain uses TRBV20-1 with TRBJ2-7, with a weak D call TRBD2 (5 bases). CDR1 and CDR2 from the germline V gene are DFQATT and SNEGSKA (reference sequence). The length of the CDR3 is 14 residues. V lost 3 bases and J lost 2, with 14 bases in between. The CDR3 sequence: CSASGQRGTYEQYF. Here the CDR3 DNA reads TGCAGTGCTAGTGGCCAGAGAGGGACCTACGAGCAGTACTTC.

The V gene is TRBV9, the J gene TRBJ2-1; 12 bases align to TRBD2. J was trimmed by 6 bases and V by 0 bases; bases with no gene match: 4. Germline CDR1 and CDR2: SGDLS and YYNGEE. The CDR3 consists of 16 residues. CDR3 coding DNA: TGTGCCAGCAGCGTAGATCGGACTAGCGGGACCAATGAGCAGTTCTTC. This gives the protein CASSVDRTSGTNEQFF.

This clone has just a few counts. This chain uses TRBV6-5 with TRBJ1-2; weak D call: TRBD1 (6 bases). Trimming stripped 9 bases from V and 0 bases from J, with 14 bases between. The CDR3 has 14 residues. Per germline, CDR1 MNHEY and CDR2 SVGAGI. Written as DNA, the CDR3 is TGTGCCAGTTCCCGGGACACAGCTAACTATGGCTACACCTTC. This encodes CASSRDTANYGYTF.

The CDR3, as DNA: TGTGCCAGCAGCTTTGGACAGGGCAACACTGAAGCTTTCTTT. Its translation: CASSFGQGNTEAFF. The J gene is TRBJ1-1, the V gene TRBV6-5; 8 bases agree with TRBD1. The length of the CDR3 is 14 residues. Germline trimming cut 6 bases from V and 2 bases from J; bases unmatched to any gene: 5. CDR1 is MNHEY and CDR2 is SVGAGI in the germline V gene.

This chain links TRBV12-5 with TRBJ2-1; 8 bases fit TRBD1. CDR3 length: 14 residues. J gave up 15 bases and V 2 bases, and 12 bases lay outside the gene matches. CDR1 LGHNT and CDR2 FRNRAP come from the germline V gene. The CDR3 spells CASGLYPGQGHPFF. The CDR3 coding sequence is TGTGCTAGTGGTTTGTACCCCGGACAGGGTCATCCGTTCTTC.

This clone ranks as medium-sized. J is TRBJ1-6 and V is TRBV7-2; D uncertain. The V end lost 1 base, the J end lost 9 bases, and 13 bases lay between the germline ends. This CDR3 spans 15 amino acids. Germline CDR1 and CDR2: SGHTA and FQGNSA. As DNA, the CDR3 is TGTGCCAGCAGCTTAGGATACGAGGGTAGTTCACCCCTCCACTTT. The encoded protein is CASSLGYEGSSPLHF.

This clone has just a few counts. V gene TRBV3-1 (or the pseudogene TRBV3-2) combines with J gene TRBJ2-7, with TRBD2 matching 12 bases. The CDR3 covers 15 residues. Trimming removed 0 bases from V and 5 bases from J; junction bases left unmatched: 2. In germline, CDR1 is LGHDT, CDR2 YNNKEL (reference sequence). CDR3 DNA: TGTGCCAGCAGCCAAGAATCTAGCGGGAGGGACGAGCAGTACTTC. This encodes CASSQESSGRDEQYF.

V usage is TRBV6-5 and J usage is TRBJ1-1, with 12 bases fitting TRBD1. Germline lookup yields CDR1 MNHEY and CDR2 SVGAGI. Trimming cost V 8 bases and J 11 bases; bases outside gene matches: 9. The CDR3 covers 13 residues. This CDR3 reads CASSPRDRGLAFF. The CDR3 bases are TGTGCCAGCTCGCCCCGGGACAGGGGGCTTGCTTTCTTT.

The rearrangement joins TRBV5-1 to TRBJ2-7; D call uncertain. Germline V gene sequence: CDR1 SGHRS, CDR2 YFSETQ. This CDR3 has 16 amino acids. V lost 4 bases, J lost 0 bases, and 17 bases lay in between. This CDR3 reads CASSLLPGYDSYEQYF. CDR3 bases: TGCGCCAGCAGCCTACTACCGGGCTACGACTCCTACGAGCAGTACTTC.

CDR3 nucleotide sequence: TGTGCCAGCAGCTTGCAGGGGCGTAGCACCGGGGAGCTGTTTTTT. This sequence encodes CASSLQGRSTGELFF. This rearrangement joins TRBV5-4 to TRBJ2-2; D may be TRBD1 (6 bases). V lost 1 base and J lost 4, with 11 bases in between. The V gene's germline CDR1 is SGHNT and CDR2 YYREEE (reference sequence). The CDR3 spans 15 residues.

In its sample, this clone was seen a few times. CDR3 loop: CASSPENRDFYGYTF. The CDR3 DNA follows: TGCGCCAGCAGCCCCGAGAACCGGGATTTCTATGGCTACACCTTC. The V gene is TRBV5-1, the J gene TRBJ1-2; D ambiguous. Per germline, CDR1 SGHRS and CDR2 YFSETQ. V dropped 4 bases and J dropped 4 bases, with 17 bases sitting between them. The CDR3 runs to 15 residues.

The chain recombines TRBV4-2 with TRBJ2-3; 7 bases agree with TRBD2. Germline CDR1 LGHNA, CDR2 YNFKEQ. Trimming took 2 bases from V and 2 from J; bases not matched to a gene: 7. CDR3 length: 16 residues. The chain's CDR3 is CASSQHAGTTTDTQYF. Written as DNA, the CDR3 is TGTGCCAGCAGCCAACATGCCGGGACTACCACAGATACGCAGTATTTT.

The CDR3 nucleotides read TGTGCCAGCAGATTTTCTCCGGGACTAGCGGGAGAAGAGACCCAGTACTTC. It encodes CASRFSPGLAGEETQYF. The chain carries TRBV7-2 and TRBJ2-5, with TRBD2 identical over 14 bases. The J segment lost 3 bases and the V segment lost 6 bases, leaving 9 bases of the junction unmatched. CDR1 is SGHTA, CDR2 FQGNSA, per germline. The CDR3 totals 17 residues.

The V gene is TRBV29-1, the J gene TRBJ1-2; unclear D gene. Trimming shortened V by 7 bases and J by 3 bases, and 15 bases separated the two germline ends. The V gene's germline CDR1 is SQVTM and CDR2 ANQGSEA. The CDR3 covers 13 residues. CDR3 in DNA: TGCAGCGCCCGGGCTGGGTTAGACTATGGCTACACCTTC. Its protein product is CSARAGLDYGYTF.

With regard to this clone: No DNA is shown, since the ends of the CDR3 on it are uncertain; the CDR3 is the one TCRdb lists. The V and J genes are TRBV21-1 and TRBJ1-4. TRBV21-1 is noted as a pseudogene. With termini counted, the CDR3 has 15 amino acids. The CDR3 protein is CASSNWGGGNEKLFF.

This clone was picked up a small number of times. The gene calls are TRBV18 and TRBJ1-6; D gene unclear. Per germline, CDR1 KGHSH and CDR2 LQKENI. The CDR3 contains 13 residues. V lost 6 bases to trimming and J lost 6 bases, with 9 bases between them. The CDR3 DNA is TGTGCCAGCTCCCCCGGGATTAATTCACCCCTCCACTTT. Translation: CASSPGINSPLHF.

V and J are TRBV3-1 (or the pseudogene TRBV3-2) and TRBJ2-3; D call uncertain. This CDR3 spans 12 amino acids. The germline V gene has CDR1 LGHDT and CDR2 YNNKEL (reference sequence). Trimming stripped 4 bases from V and 5 bases from J, with 7 bases between. The CDR3 is CASSPSVDTQYF. The DNA for the CDR3 is TGTGCCAGCAGCCCCTCGGTAGATACGCAGTATTTT.

The V gene is TRBV19, the J gene TRBJ1-2; D is undetermined. The germline V and J ends were trimmed by 8 bases and 8 bases, with 15 bases remaining between them. Germline V gives CDR1 LNHDA, CDR2 SQIVND (reference sequence). This CDR3 has 12 residues. CDR3 coding DNA: TGTGCCAGTTCTGCGACGGAGAGAGGCTACACCTTC. As protein: CASSATERGYTF.

The chain employs TRBV3-1 (or the pseudogene TRBV3-2) and TRBJ2-7; D gene ambiguous. CDR1 LGHDT and CDR2 YNNKEL come from the germline V gene (reference sequence). The CDR3 contains 11 residues. The ends were cut back, 3 bases at V and 9 bases at J, with 9 bases in the middle. The CDR3 reads CASSQGRSQYF. The DNA for the CDR3 is TGTGCCAGCAGCCAGGGCCGCTCGCAGTACTTC.

This clone was detected only a few times. The chain is built from TRBV12-3 or TRBV12-4 and TRBJ1-6; D is undetermined. The CDR3 loop spans 12 amino acids. V was trimmed by 2 bases and J by 7 bases, leaving 3 bases between them. This CDR3 is CASSLRNSPLHF. The CDR3 nucleotides are TGTGCCAGCAGTTTACGAAATTCACCCCTCCACTTT.

The chain links TRBV20-1 to TRBJ2-5; D not certain. Deletions cut 3 bases from V and 9 bases from J, with 11 bases between. The CDR3 sequence is 11 residues long. The germline V gene has CDR1 DFQATT and CDR2 SNEGSKA (reference sequence). The CDR3 loop is CSARAQWPQYF. DNA for the CDR3: TGCAGTGCTAGGGCTCAGTGGCCCCAGTACTTC.

CDR3 bases: TGTGCCAGAAGCCCAGGGACAGGGCCGTCCTACGAGCAGTACTTC. This sequence encodes CARSPGTGPSYEQYF. The chain carries TRBV7-5 and TRBJ2-7; the listed D gene, TRBD1, was not tested against the DNA. TRBV7-5 is a listed pseudogene. CDR3 length: 15 residues.